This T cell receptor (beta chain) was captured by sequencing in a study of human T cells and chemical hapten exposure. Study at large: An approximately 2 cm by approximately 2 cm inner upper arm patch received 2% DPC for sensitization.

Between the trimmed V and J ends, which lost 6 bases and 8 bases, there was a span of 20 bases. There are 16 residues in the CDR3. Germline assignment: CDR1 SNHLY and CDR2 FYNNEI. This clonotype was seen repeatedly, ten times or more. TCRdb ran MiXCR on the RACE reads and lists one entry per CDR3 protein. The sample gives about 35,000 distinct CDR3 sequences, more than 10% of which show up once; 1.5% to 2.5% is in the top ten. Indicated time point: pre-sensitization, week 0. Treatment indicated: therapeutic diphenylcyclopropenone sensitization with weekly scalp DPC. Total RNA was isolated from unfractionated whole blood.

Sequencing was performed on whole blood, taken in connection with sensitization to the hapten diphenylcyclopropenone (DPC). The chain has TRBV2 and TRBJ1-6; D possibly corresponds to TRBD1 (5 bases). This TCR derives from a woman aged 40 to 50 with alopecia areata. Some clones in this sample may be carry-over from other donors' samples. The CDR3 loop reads CASSPPRAQAYSPLHF. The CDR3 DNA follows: TGTGCCAGCAGCCCCCCCCGGGCACAGGCATATTCACCCCTCCACTTT.